This passage covers 12 T cell receptor beta chains from one sample sequenced in a study of vaccination and CD4 T cells after COVID-19 (dated by TCRdb to 2021 to 2024). Their recognized antigens are unknown. Library generation was performed with PCR. Sequencer: Illumina iSeq 100. TCR sequencing of DNA from cultured CD4+ T cells used the Oncomine TCR Beta short-read assay at the Johns Hopkins FTIC core. TCRdb handled the public reads itself, with Q25 trimming in fastp and clone calling in MiXCR, and kept productive beta chains. Each CDR3 protein gets just one entry, which takes the most common genes and DNA from the rows behind it. This sample lists some 5,800 distinct CDR3 sequences; 27% were detected once. The ten largest clones take up approximately 17% of the sample. This specimen's treatment or condition label, per the study, means: roughly ten-day PBMC culture with coronavirus spike peptide pools or control peptides (ViraFEST assay). CD4+ T cells from unexposed donors were collected before the COVID-19 pandemic (2011-2018).

Sequencing was carried out using CD4+ T cells from blood, cultured in vitro. Source of these receptors: a human donor in good health.

The chain links TRBV19 to TRBJ1-2, with 7 bases lining up with TRBD1. The CDR3 loop spans 15 amino acids. The germline V gene encodes CDR1 LNHDA and CDR2 SQIVND (reference sequence). Trimming cost V 5 bases and J 1 base; bases outside gene matches: 7. CDR3 coding DNA: TGTGCCAGTAGTCCATCGACAGGGAGTAACTATGGCTACACCTTC. Amino acids: CASSPSTGSNYGYTF. The full variable domain, completed using reference TRBV19 and TRBJ1-2, is DGGITQSPKYLFRKEGQNVTLSCEQNLNHDAMYWYRQDPGQGLRLIYYSQIVNDFQKGDIAEGYSVSREKKESFPLTVTSAQKNPTAFYLCASSPSTGSNYGYTFGSGTRLTVV.

This clonotype was detected only a few times. The rearrangement links TRBV27 to TRBJ1-1; possible D gene TRBD1, 5 bases. V shed 7 bases and J shed 3 bases, with 12 bases lying between them. Germline V lookup: CDR1 MNHEY, CDR2 SMNVEV (reference sequence). The CDR3 is made up of 13 amino acids. CDR3 bases: TGTGCCAGCAAAGTCCGGGGGTACACTGAAGCTTTCTTT. Its protein is CASKVRGYTEAFF.

The J gene is TRBJ2-5, the V gene TRBV6-1; 8 bases match TRBD1. V trimming: 8 bases; J trimming: 4 bases; junction bases outside the gene matches: 9. Germline V lookup: CDR1 MNHNS, CDR2 SASEGT. This CDR3 is built from 14 residues. In nucleotides, the CDR3 is TGTGCCAGCTCAAGGACAGGGCATTTAGAGACCCAGTACTTC. Translation: CASSRTGHLETQYF.

This chain uses TRBV24-1 with TRBJ2-1, with TRBD2 matching over 11 bases. The CDR3 extends over 14 amino acids. Unmatched junction bases numbered 1, after V lost 6 bases and J lost 4 bases. Germline assignment: CDR1 KGHDR and CDR2 SFDVKD. In DNA, the CDR3 is TGTGCCACCAGTACTAGCGGGGGTTACAATGAGCAGTTCTTC. It encodes CATSTSGGYNEQFF.

J is TRBJ1-5 and V is TRBV2; 7 nucleotides line up with TRBD1. The CDR3 runs to 14 residues. The germline gives CDR1 SNHLY, CDR2 FYNNEI. The J segment lost 4 bases and the V segment lost 2 bases, leaving 2 bases of the junction unmatched. In DNA, the CDR3 is TGTGCCAGCAGTGAACAGGGGGATAATCAGCCCCAGCATTTT. Its translation: CASSEQGDNQPQHF.

This chain uses TRBV6-1 with TRBJ1-2; 8 bases line up with TRBD1. The CDR3 runs to 13 residues. CDR1 and CDR2 from the germline V gene are MNHNS and SASEGT. V lost 6 bases, J lost 7 bases, and 7 bases stayed unmatched. The CDR3 region is CASRPGTGFGYTF. CDR3 nucleotide sequence: TGTGCCAGCAGGCCCGGGACAGGTTTTGGCTACACCTTC.

The chain is built from TRBV5-4 and TRBJ2-5; TRBD1 might be the D (5 bases). CDR1 SGHNT and CDR2 YYREEE come from the germline V gene (reference sequence). The CDR3 spans 13 residues. Trimming took off 2 bases at V and 4 bases at J, with 9 bases between the two ends. The DNA of the CDR3 is TGTGCCAGCAGCTTCCTGCAGGGAGAGACCCAGTACTTC. Protein: CASSFLQGETQYF.

This clonotype was recorded a few times. The chain recombines TRBV29-1 with TRBJ1-1; a weak D match, TRBD1 (5 bases). V gave up 4 bases and J gave up 6 bases, with 12 bases separating them. The CDR3 length is 12 residues. Germline-derived CDR1 and CDR2 are SQVTM and ANQGSEA. The chain's CDR3 is CSVAAGSAEAFF. As DNA, the CDR3 is TGCAGCGTTGCGGCAGGGTCGGCTGAAGCTTTCTTT.

This clonotype turned up a few times. This chain links TRBV11-1 with TRBJ2-7; the D is unclear. The CDR3 has 12 residues. The germline CDR1 and CDR2 sequences are SGHAT and FQDESV (reference sequence). V dropped 5 bases and J dropped 3 bases, with 8 bases sitting between them. For the CDR3, the DNA is TGTGCCAGCAGCCGGGCCAACTACGAGCAGTACTTC. Translating it yields CASSRANYEQYF.

This clonotype was observed a handful of times. The chain links TRBV6-5 to TRBJ2-7, with a weak D call TRBD1 (5 bases). Germline V lookup: CDR1 MNHEY, CDR2 SVGAGI. V dropped 0 bases and J dropped 2 bases, with 5 bases sitting between them. The CDR3 runs to 13 residues. The CDR3 region has the DNA TGTGCCAGCAGTTACTCGGGGCCCTACGAGCAGTACTTC. This codes for CASSYSGPYEQYF.

A word on this clonotype: An end of the junction differs from the germline gene, which may be a read error. The chain combines TRBV9 with TRBJ2-5; 7 bases map to TRBD2. Germline CDR1 SGDLS, CDR2 YYNGEE. This CDR3 spans 15 amino acids. The DNA for the CDR3 is TGTGCCGGCAGCGTAGGGGAGGGGCGCTGGGAGACCCAGTACTTC. It is translated as CAGSVGEGRWETQYF.

This clonotype is judged medium-sized. This rearrangement joins TRBV20-1 to TRBJ1-6; tentatively, D is TRBD1 (6 bases). There are 14 residues in the CDR3. V gave up 0 bases and J gave up 5 bases, with 8 bases separating them. Looked up from germline, CDR1 is DFQATT and CDR2 is SNEGSKA (reference sequence). In DNA form, the CDR3 reads TGCAGTGCTAGAGAGGGACACAATAATTCACCCCTCCACTTT. The encoded protein is CSAREGHNNSPLHF.